Below, 16 T cell receptor beta chains from the same sample are listed, as sequenced in a study of shared T cell receptors in the human thymus (dated by TCRdb to the early 2020s). The receptor library was made with the immunoSEQ multiplex PCR assay. TCRdb took this table from immuneACCESS and kept in-frame rearrangements with V and J called. Such tables lack part of the clones; where checked against another copy, unresolved V genes explain under half of the gap, and the rest is unexplained. For this sample there are some 700,000 clones; approximately 87% appear just once. Roughly 0.0097% of the sample comes from the top ten. This sample was also put to use in a study of human thymus T cells.

The sample consisted of thymocytes. The receptor set was obtained from a boy in the first two years of life with a congenital heart defect. Donor details come from another sample of the same person, matched by shared clones.

This rearrangement joins TRBV27 to TRBJ1-1; TRBD1 might be the D (6 bases). Germline CDR1 is MNHEY and CDR2 is SMNVEV (reference sequence). The CDR3 runs 15 residues. The germline V and J ends were trimmed by 7 bases and 0 bases, with 15 bases remaining between them. CDR3 protein: CASTPGQGMNTEAFF. The CDR3 bases are TGTGCCAGCACGCCGGGACAAGGTATGAACACTGAAGCTTTCTTT.

CDR3 residues: CASSLPRDRTLGEQFF. DNA for the CDR3: TGTGCCAGCAGCTTACCCCGGGACAGGACCTTGGGTGAGCAGTTCTTC. The J gene is TRBJ2-1, the V gene TRBV5-8, with 8 bases fitting TRBD1. The CDR3 totals 16 residues. The V segment lost 2 bases and the J segment 9 bases; nucleotides outside the gene matches: 13. Germline CDR1 reads SGHTS; CDR2 reads YDEGEE.

The V gene is TRBV7-3, the J gene TRBJ2-7; D unclear. Germline V gene data show CDR1 as SGHTA and CDR2 as FQGTGA. CDR3 length: 15 residues. V was cut by 4 bases and J by 4 bases, with 17 bases left in between. The CDR3 region is CASSSITRSQYEQYF. The CDR3, as DNA: TGTGCCAGCAGCTCCATCACCCGAAGTCAGTACGAGCAGTACTTC.

Only a few counts were recorded for this clone. The chain uses TRBV4-3 and TRBJ2-5; D is possibly TRBD2 (5 bases). The J call is in doubt because the DNA end fits TRBJ2-7 better. Germline V gene lookup returns CDR1 LGHNA and CDR2 YSLEER. The CDR3 totals 16 residues. CDR3 residues: CASSQDRGKKAYEQYF. The CDR3 bases are TGCGCCAGCAGCCAAGACCGGGGAAAAAAGGCCTACGAGCAGTACTTC.

The chain links TRBV11-2 to TRBJ2-7; 10 bases line up with TRBD2. V lost 1 base to trimming and J lost 7 bases; unmatched junction nucleotides: 13. Germline CDR1 and CDR2: SGHAT and FQNNGV. The CDR3 is 17 residues long. CDR3: CASSLVPPLAGVGEQYF. CDR3 sequence (DNA): TGTGCCAGCAGCTTAGTTCCCCCCCTAGCGGGAGTGGGGGAGCAGTACTTC. Full variable domain (remainder filled in from reference TRBV11-2 and TRBJ2-7): EAGVAQSPRYKIIEKRQSVAFWCNPISGHATLYWYQQILGQGPKLLIQFQNNGVVDDSQLPKDRFSAERLKGVDSTLKIQPAKLEDSAVYLCASSLVPPLAGVGEQYFGPGTRLTVT.

V usage is TRBV27 and J usage is TRBJ2-7, with 7 bases lining up with TRBD1. The trim removed 3 bases at V and 4 bases at J, leaving 6 bases unmatched. CDR3 length: 14 residues. Germline V gene data show CDR1 as MNHEY and CDR2 as SMNVEV (reference sequence). The CDR3 bases are TGTGCCAGCAGTTTCTCAGGGGGAAATTACGAGCAGTACTTC. Protein: CASSFSGGNYEQYF.

The chain carries TRBV15 and TRBJ2-4, with 7 bases lining up with TRBD1. This CDR3 is 17 amino acids long. CDR1 LNHNV and CDR2 YYDKDF come from the germline V gene (reference sequence). V was pared by 1 base and J by 3 bases, with 9 bases of the junction left unmatched. CDR3 protein: CATSRGSGTVGKNIQYF. The CDR3 coding sequence is TGTGCCACCAGCAGAGGTTCCGGGACAGTGGGCAAAAACATTCAGTACTTC.

This clone was counted once. V gene TRBV27 combines with J gene TRBJ2-7; the match to TRBD1 covers 7 bases. J gave up 4 bases and V 5 bases, and 8 bases lay outside the gene matches. The CDR3 contains 14 residues. Germline CDR1 and CDR2: MNHEY and SMNVEV (reference sequence). CDR3 sequence (DNA): TGTGCCAGCAGTCGAAGACAGGGTACGTACGAGCAGTACTTC. It yields the protein CASSRRQGTYEQYF.

The rearrangement links TRBV25-1 to TRBJ1-3; 7 bases fit TRBD1. Germline trimming cut 4 bases from V and 5 bases from J; bases unmatched to any gene: 17. Germline CDR1 MGHDK, CDR2 SYGVNS. This CDR3 is built from 18 residues. The CDR3 DNA sequence: TGTGCCAGCAGTGCCCGGTCGCCCGACAGGGCCTTACGAAACACCATATATTTT. As protein: CASSARSPDRALRNTIYF. The entire variable domain, with the rest obtained from reference TRBV25-1 and TRBJ1-3, is as follows: EADIYQTPRYLVIGTGKKITLECSQTMGHDKMYWYQQDPGMELHLIHYSYGVNSTEKGDLSSESTVSRIRTEHFPLTLESARPSHTSQYLCASSARSPDRALRNTIYFGEGSWLTVV.

The chain recombines TRBV5-4 with TRBJ2-3; 7 nucleotides line up with TRBD1. This CDR3 comprises 15 residues. Trimming cost V 4 bases and J 4 bases; bases outside gene matches: 9. The germline V gene has CDR1 SGHNT and CDR2 YYREEE (reference sequence). CDR3 sequence (DNA): TGTGCCAGCAGCCCCTATACAGGGGACGCAGATACGCAGTATTTT. Translating gives CASSPYTGDADTQYF.

The rearrangement uses TRBV6-4 and TRBJ1-1; D gene uncertain. V gave up 0 bases and J gave up 1 base, with 9 bases separating them. There are 15 residues in the CDR3. Germline assignment: CDR1 MRHNA and CDR2 SNTAGT. The CDR3 nucleotides are TGTGCCAGCAGTGACTCGGGAGGAGAGAACACTGAAGCTTTCTTT. Translation gives CASSDSGGENTEAFF.

The chain carries TRBV7-2 and TRBJ2-7; perhaps TRBD1 as D (5 bases). The germline V and J ends were trimmed by 6 bases and 3 bases, with 15 bases remaining between them. There are 14 residues in the CDR3. Germline CDR1 reads SGHTA; CDR2 reads FQGNSA. The CDR3 is CASSKIGVYYEQYF. The CDR3 nucleotides read TGTGCCAGCAGTAAGATAGGGGTATACTACGAGCAGTACTTC.

V usage is TRBV19 and J usage is TRBJ1-1; 11 positions match TRBD1. There are 15 residues in the CDR3. Germline CDR1 reads LNHDA; CDR2 reads SQIVND (reference sequence). V shed 7 bases, J shed 7 bases, and the junction held 11 bases outside the gene matches. This CDR3 is CASNMQDRGPDEAFF. The CDR3 DNA sequence: TGTGCCAGTAACATGCAGGACAGGGGGCCGGATGAAGCTTTCTTT.

The chain recombines TRBV27 with TRBJ2-1, with TRBD2 matching over 10 bases. The CDR3 is 14 amino acids. Germline V gene sequence: CDR1 MNHEY, CDR2 SMNVEV (reference sequence). The V gene end was trimmed by 8 bases and the J gene end by 6 bases; junction bases not matched to a gene: 7. The DNA for the CDR3 is TGTGCCAGCGGGGGGACTAGCGCCCCCAATGAGCAGTTCTTC. This translates into CASGGTSAPNEQFF.

The chain recombines TRBV4-1 with TRBJ2-1, with 10 bases fitting TRBD2. CDR3 length: 20 residues. The ends lost 1 base at V and 2 bases at J; junction bases unmatched: 14. Per germline, CDR1 MGHRA and CDR2 YSYEKL. In nucleotides, the CDR3 is TGCGCCAGCAGCCAAGGCCGGATGTGGACTAGCGGACCACCCTACAATGAGCAGTTCTTC. Its translation is CASSQGRMWTSGPPYNEQFF.

The chain combines TRBV7-8 with TRBJ2-7, with TRBD1 as a possible D gene (5 bases). The germline gives CDR1 SGHVS, CDR2 FQNEAQ. The CDR3 sequence is 16 residues long. Trimming cost V 5 bases and J 0 bases, with 17 bases left between them. The CDR3 spells CASSQGWQGSSYEQYF. In nucleotides, the CDR3 is TGTGCCAGCAGCCAAGGATGGCAGGGTAGCTCCTACGAGCAGTACTTC.